These 5 T cell receptor beta chains share one sample of origin, sequenced in a study of radiation and T cells in renal cell carcinoma. Repertoires were generated with immunoSEQ multiplex PCR, while TCRdb's copy carries only in-frame clones and drops some. The data hold 100,000 to 150,000 clones, with 88% observed a single time. As to time point: blood 2 weeks post-SBRT. Treatment indicated: 15 Gy SBRT to primary tumor, nephrectomy 4 weeks later. Source: blood, taken from a patient whose treatment included radiotherapy and nephrectomy. Every receptor here comes from a woman in her 70s with renal cell carcinoma.

This clone occurred once. The chain combines TRBV5-1 with TRBJ2-1; perhaps TRBD2 as D (6 bases). Germline lookup yields CDR1 SGHRS and CDR2 YFSETQ. The CDR3 length is 15 residues. Trimming took 0 bases from V and 7 from J, leaving 14 bases between them. The CDR3 region has the DNA TGCGCCAGCAGCTTGGATACAAACGCGGGGAATGAGCAGTTCTTC. Protein sequence: CASSLDTNAGNEQFF. Full variable domain (outside the CDR3, taken from reference TRBV5-1 and TRBJ2-1): KAGVTQTPRYLIKTRGQQVTLSCSPISGHRSVSWYQQTPGQGLQFLFEYFSETQRNKGNFPGRFSGRQFSNSRSEMNVSTLELGDSALYLCASSLDTNAGNEQFFGPGTRLTVL.

The V and J genes are TRBV9 and TRBJ1-1; the D gene is possibly TRBD1 (5 bases). This CDR3 has 14 amino acids. V was clipped by 3 bases and J by 10 bases, with 19 bases between them. Germline loops: CDR1 SGDLS, CDR2 YYNGEE. CDR3 protein: CASSAPGRPSAAFF. The CDR3 nucleotides read TGTGCCAGCAGCGCGCCGGGACGCCCATCGGCAGCTTTCTTT.

The V gene is TRBV4-3, the J gene TRBJ1-3, with D tentatively TRBD1 (6 bases). V gave up 3 bases and J gave up 4 bases, with 7 bases separating them. Germline-derived CDR1 and CDR2 are LGHNA and YSLEER. The CDR3 is made up of 13 amino acids. The CDR3 nucleotides are TGCGCCAGCAGCCAGACAGGAGGAAACACCATATATTTT. Protein: CASSQTGGNTIYF.

V is TRBV11-3 and J is TRBJ1-6, with D unresolved. Per germline, CDR1 SGHNT and CDR2 YENEEA. There are 14 residues in the CDR3. Trimming removed 2 bases at V and 8 bases at J, with 10 bases between. The CDR3 spells CASSLQERDSPLHF. In nucleotides, the CDR3 is TGTGCCAGCAGCTTACAGGAGAGGGATTCACCCCTCCACTTT.

V and J are TRBV5-4 and TRBJ2-3; D is perhaps TRBD1 or TRBD2 (5 bases each). Germline loops: CDR1 SGHNT, CDR2 YYREEE (reference sequence). V dropped 0 bases and J dropped 6 bases, with 11 bases sitting between them. There are 14 residues in the CDR3. Here the CDR3 reads CASSLGGWEDTQYF. The CDR3 DNA is TGTGCCAGCAGCTTGGGGGGCTGGGAGGATACGCAGTATTTT.